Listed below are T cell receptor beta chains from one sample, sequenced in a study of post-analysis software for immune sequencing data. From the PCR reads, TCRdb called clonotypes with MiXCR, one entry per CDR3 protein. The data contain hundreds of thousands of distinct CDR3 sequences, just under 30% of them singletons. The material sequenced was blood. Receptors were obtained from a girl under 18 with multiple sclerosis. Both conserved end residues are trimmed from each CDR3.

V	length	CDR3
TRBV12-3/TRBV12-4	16	ASSLGGGHQMGADTQY
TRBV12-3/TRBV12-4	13	ASSAGGASNQPQH
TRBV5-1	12	ASSPAARQETQY
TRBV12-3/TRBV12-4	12	ASSQWTGTEGYT
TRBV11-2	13	ASSLPDRSKNEQF
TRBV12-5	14	ASGLVLGDGPYEQY
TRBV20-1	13	SARDSGTAGRKQY
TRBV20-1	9	SARQNQPQH
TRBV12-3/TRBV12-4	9	ASVSFDTQY
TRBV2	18	ASRALERRGAGWDTDTQY
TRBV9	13	ASSTHGGAGAEQF
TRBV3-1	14	ASSQDVGLGNQPQH
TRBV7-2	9	ASSIGREQY
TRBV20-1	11	SAIGQMSGEAF
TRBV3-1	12	ASSPETGGDEQF
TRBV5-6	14	ASSLWGRESTDAQY
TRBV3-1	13	ASSQEGGRAYEQY
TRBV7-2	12	ASSFVQGQETQY
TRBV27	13	ASSHRDRDYNEQF
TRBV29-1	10	SVVKGDYEQY
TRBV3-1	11	ASTDTNYNEQF
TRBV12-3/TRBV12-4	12	ASSFSRDGQPQH
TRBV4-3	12	ASSQDVVDYGYT
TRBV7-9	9	TSSRNNEQF
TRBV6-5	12	ASSYSTEGPAQH
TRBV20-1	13	SAGQGLASDNEQF
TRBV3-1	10	ASSQARVGYT
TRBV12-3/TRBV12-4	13	ASGYGQRSYQPQH
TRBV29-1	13	SAITAHSGANVLT
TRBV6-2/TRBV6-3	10	ASTPLSGELF
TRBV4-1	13	ASSQDFPGANVLT
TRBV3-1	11	ASSSLVAGTQY
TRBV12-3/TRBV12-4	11	ASSPQGDNEQF
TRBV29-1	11	SVSGTGDLEQY
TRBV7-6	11	ASSLGGGPEAF
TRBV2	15	ASSDSTVLGSNQPQH
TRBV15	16	ATSRDRFRDRNDDTQY
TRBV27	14	ASSSSGTDFNYGYT
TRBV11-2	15	ASSPTSDRNLQETQY
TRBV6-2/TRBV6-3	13	ASSSLGQVGCEQY
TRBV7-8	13	ASSQTDLAVYEQY
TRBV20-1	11	SASQGLSTEAF